This T cell receptor beta chain was identified in a study of CD8 T cells in ankylosing spondylitis. General observations from the study: Reportedly, significant enrichment of disease-linked clones occurred in matched ankylosing spondylitis synovial fluid.

Each TCR beta library was made by quantitative 5'-RACE that incorporated molecular barcodes. A single record per CDR3 protein comes from TCRdb applying MiXCR to the 5' RACE reads. Of about 160,000 distinct CDR3 sequences in the sample, 18% were seen once. The CDR3 extends over 15 amino acids. J gave up 8 bases and V 1 base, and 7 bases lay outside the gene matches. The germline V gene encodes CDR1 SGHAT and CDR2 FQNNGV. This clonotype was seen ten or more times. Its antigen is still unknown. The sample taken for sequencing was blood, either unsorted or a sorted T cell fraction (not recorded which). The chain recombines TRBV11-2 with TRBJ2-5, with 10 nucleotides matching TRBD2. This TCR was sampled from a male donor with ankylosing spondylitis or in good health (not recorded which). CDR3 sequence reads: CASSLGTSGVDTQYF. The CDR3 DNA reads as TGTGCCAGCAGCTTAGGCACTAGCGGGGTGGATACCCAGTACTTC. Full variable domain (missing parts from reference TRBV11-2 and TRBJ2-5): EAGVAQSPRYKIIEKRQSVAFWCNPISGHATLYWYQQILGQGPKLLIQFQNNGVVDDSQLPKDRFSAERLKGVDSTLKIQPAKLEDSAVYLCASSLGTSGVDTQYFGPGTRLLVL.